Following are 19 T cell receptor beta chains from one sample sequenced in a study of blood T cell repertoires in COVID-19 (dated by TCRdb to about 2020). The library was generated by the immunoSEQ multiplex PCR assay. TCRdb carries this immuneACCESS record with in-frame sequences only. Its versions omit some clonotypes, under half of them owing to an unresolved V gene in the studies checked, with the rest unexplained. This sample comprises about 190,000 clones, roughly 80% of them detected only once. The top ten hold roughly 5.2% of the sample. Sequencing was done on a sample of PBMCs or T cells enriched from blood (not recorded which). The receptors stem from a woman aged 60-70 years with acute COVID-19.

This clone was seen just once. The V call is TRBV6-5, the J call TRBJ2-7; 8 bases are shared with TRBD2. Germline CDR1 MNHEY, CDR2 SVGAGI. The length of the CDR3 is 16 residues. The V gene end was trimmed by 7 bases and the J gene end by 3 bases; junction bases not matched to a gene: 14. The CDR3 DNA follows: TGTGCCAGCATCTACTCCGCGGGGGCGGGGGGCTACGAGCAGTACTTC. It encodes CASIYSAGAGGYEQYF.

The chain recombines TRBV28 with TRBJ1-2, with a possible D match to TRBD1 (6 bases). CDR1 and CDR2 (germline): MDHEN, SYDVKM. V was cut by 3 bases and J by 2 bases, with 13 bases left in between. The CDR3 sequence is 15 residues long. The CDR3 reads CASSFRGSSNYGYTF. CDR3 DNA: TGTGCCAGCAGTTTCAGGGGAAGTTCGAACTATGGCTACACCTTC.

The V call is TRBV30, the J call TRBJ1-2, with 8 nucleotides matching TRBD1. Per the germline V gene, CDR1 is GTSNPN and CDR2 is SVGIG (reference sequence). After removal of 5 bases from V and 4 bases from J, the junction contained 18 bases not matched to a gene. The CDR3 runs to 17 residues. Here the CDR3 DNA reads TGTGCCTGGGAATCAGGGGGCCTCTCGGGTGAGGTCTATGGCTACACCTTC. This codes for CAWESGGLSGEVYGYTF.

V usage is TRBV4-3 and J usage is TRBJ2-2; 10 nucleotides agree with TRBD1. Germline CDR1 LGHNA, CDR2 YSLEER. The V and J ends lost 1 base and 3 bases, in that order; junction bases with no gene match: 8. There are 18 residues in the CDR3. The CDR3 DNA reads TGCGCCAGCAGCCAAGTGACGGGACAGGGGTCGCACACCGGGGAGCTGTTTTTT. Translating gives CASSQVTGQGSHTGELFF.

This rearrangement joins TRBV15 to TRBJ1-2, with 9 bases matching TRBD1. The CDR3 is made up of 15 amino acids. V lost 1 base to trimming and J lost 5 bases; unmatched junction nucleotides: 5. Germline V CDR1 and CDR2: LNHNV, YYDKDF (reference sequence). DNA of the CDR3: TGTGCCACCAGCAGAGGCATGGACAGGGGTTATGGCTACACCTTC. Translating gives CATSRGMDRGYGYTF.

The chain recombines TRBV19 with TRBJ2-5, with 12 bases aligning to TRBD1. The junction had 9 bases not matched to a gene; V was cut back by 5 bases and J by 5 bases. CDR1 is LNHDA and CDR2 is SQIVND in the germline V gene (reference sequence). This CDR3 is 16 amino acids long. The CDR3 DNA is TGTGCCAGTAGTGTACCGGGACAGGGGGCCCGGGAGACCCAGTACTTC. Amino acid sequence: CASSVPGQGARETQYF.

The chain is built from TRBV4-1 and TRBJ1-3, with TRBD1 identical over 9 bases. In germline, CDR1 is MGHRA, CDR2 YSYEKL. V was pared by 3 bases and J by 8 bases, with 11 bases of the junction left unmatched. This CDR3 comprises 16 residues. The CDR3 region has the DNA TGCGCCAGCAGCCAGGGCTTGGACAGGGGCAGGCACACCATATATTTT. Residues: CASSQGLDRGRHTIYF.

The J gene is TRBJ1-6, the V gene TRBV19; D possibly corresponds to TRBD1 (6 bases). The ends were cut back, 8 bases at V and 7 bases at J, with 15 bases in the middle. Germline loops: CDR1 LNHDA, CDR2 SQIVND (reference sequence). The CDR3 is 14 amino acids. The chain's CDR3 is CASQTTGDNSPLHF. The CDR3 DNA is TGTGCCAGTCAAACGACAGGTGACAATTCACCCCTCCACTTT.

This chain connects TRBV5-1 to TRBJ2-7; D is perhaps TRBD1 (8 bases). Per germline, CDR1 SGHRS and CDR2 YFSETQ. CDR3 length: 14 amino acids. Trimming pared 4 bases from V and 4 bases from J, leaving 15 bases between. CDR3 region: CASSIIQGGYEQYV. The CDR3 nucleotides read TGCGCCAGCAGCATAATACAGGGGGGGTACGAGCAGTACGTC.

V usage is TRBV3-1 (or the pseudogene TRBV3-2) and J usage is TRBJ2-2; D call uncertain. The germline gives CDR1 LGHDT, CDR2 YNNKEL (reference sequence). The CDR3 has 14 amino acids. V lost 7 bases to trimming and J lost 2 bases, with 11 bases between them. The CDR3 region has the DNA TGTGCCAGCACCCCTGGGCGCAACACCGGGGAGCTGTTTTTT. This sequence encodes CASTPGRNTGELFF.

This chain connects TRBV9 to TRBJ2-2; no definite D call. The V end was cut by 1 base, the J end by 3 bases, with 10 bases between. The germline CDR1 and CDR2 sequences are SGDLS and YYNGEE. This CDR3 comprises 15 residues. The CDR3 spells CASSVSSDYTGELFF. DNA of the CDR3: TGTGCCAGCAGCGTATCATCAGATTACACCGGGGAGCTGTTTTTT.

This chain uses TRBV6-5 with TRBJ1-2, with D possibly being TRBD1 (6 bases). The CDR3 is made up of 15 amino acids. Trimming removed 2 bases from V and 1 base from J, with 11 bases in between. Looked up from germline, CDR1 is MNHEY and CDR2 is SVGAGI. The CDR3 protein is CASSYPQGNNYGYTF. DNA of the CDR3: TGTGCCAGCAGTTACCCACAGGGAAATAACTATGGCTACACCTTC.

The gene calls are TRBV28 and TRBJ1-1, with 7 bases fitting TRBD1. Trimming cost V 6 bases and J 11 bases; bases outside gene matches: 12. CDR1 and CDR2 from the germline V gene are MDHEN and SYDVKM. The CDR3 has 13 residues. CDR3 region: CASSRQGPGAAFF. The CDR3, as DNA: TGTGCCAGCAGCCGACAGGGCCCGGGGGCCGCTTTCTTT.

The chain combines TRBV6-5 with TRBJ1-5; D is perhaps TRBD1 (5 bases). Germline-derived CDR1 and CDR2 are MNHEY and SVGAGI. The CDR3 contains 15 residues. Deletions cut 4 bases from V and 4 bases from J, with 14 bases between. DNA of the CDR3: TGTGCCAGCAGTTCCTCCCAGACAGTTAATCAGCCCCAGCATTTT. Its protein product is CASSSSQTVNQPQHF.

This chain uses TRBV19 with TRBJ1-1; D gene uncertain. V shed 3 bases and J shed 3 bases, with 14 bases lying between them. The CDR3 consists of 15 residues. Germline V gene data show CDR1 as LNHDA and CDR2 as SQIVND (reference sequence). The CDR3 sequence: CASSILVGGDTEAFF. The DNA of the CDR3 is TGTGCCAGTAGTATCTTGGTAGGCGGGGACACTGAAGCTTTCTTT.

The chain has TRBV7-2 and TRBJ2-1; the match to TRBD2 covers 10 bases. The CDR3 totals 15 residues. V lost 5 bases and J lost 13; bases outside the gene matches: 14. Germline assignment: CDR1 SGHTA and CDR2 FQGNSA. CDR3 protein: CASSPQGLAGVSQFF. Here the CDR3 DNA reads TGTGCCAGCAGCCCTCAGGGTCTAGCGGGAGTATCCCAGTTCTTC.

The V gene is TRBV7-9, the J gene TRBJ2-1, with 7 positions matching TRBD2. Unmatched junction bases numbered 7, after V lost 8 bases and J lost 3 bases. Germline CDR1 SEHNR, CDR2 FQNEAQ (reference sequence). The CDR3 covers 14 residues. The CDR3 here is CASVIAGGYNEQFF. DNA of the CDR3: TGTGCCAGCGTAATAGCGGGTGGCTACAATGAGCAGTTCTTC.

V gene TRBV11-2 combines with J gene TRBJ2-3; possible D gene TRBD2, 7 bases. The CDR3 is made up of 14 amino acids. The germline V and J ends were trimmed by 1 base and 4 bases, with 9 bases remaining between them. The germline V gene has CDR1 SGHAT and CDR2 FQNNGV. CDR3 bases: TGTGCCAGCAGCTTAGGGGGGGGCCCAGATACGCAGTATTTT. Protein product: CASSLGGGPDTQYF.

V gene TRBV3-1 (or the pseudogene TRBV3-2) combines with J gene TRBJ2-5, with a possible D match to TRBD1 (6 bases). Trimming removed 0 bases from V and 3 bases from J, with 20 bases in between. Looked up from germline, CDR1 is LGHDT and CDR2 is YNNKEL (reference sequence). The CDR3 is made up of 18 amino acids. The CDR3 DNA reads as TGTGCCAGCAGCCAAGAAGGGAAGAATGAGACAGGAAAAGAGACCCAGTACTTC. Translated: CASSQEGKNETGKETQYF.